The 11 T cell receptor beta chains listed next were all sequenced from one sample in a study of CD8+CD57+ T cells in acquired aplastic anemia. According to the study, genomic DNA was the template for TCR beta VDJ and CDR3 profiling. TCRdb independently ran MiXCR on the reads; one entry per CDR3 protein. Among some 190,000 distinct CDR3 sequences, 40% to 50% were seen once, and the ten largest hold about 2.9%. Source material: sorted CD4+, CD8+, or CD8+CD57+ T cells (not recorded which) from PBMCs. These receptors originate from a human donor in good health.

Comments on this clonotype: A clone one base away is much larger, so this may be a read error. The chain joins TRBV19 to TRBJ1-4; the match to TRBD1 covers 9 bases. This CDR3 has 16 residues. Germline CDR1 reads LNHDA; CDR2 reads SQIVND (reference sequence). The CDR3 region has the DNA TGTGCCAGTAGTTCTCCTGGGACAGGGTGGGATGAAAAACGGTTTTTT. This sequence encodes CASSSPGTGWDEKRFF.

This clonotype was seen a few times. The chain is built from TRBV2 and TRBJ1-2; TRBD1 agrees at 7 bases. V lost 0 bases and J lost 8; bases outside the gene matches: 9. The CDR3 consists of 15 residues. CDR1 is SNHLY, CDR2 FYNNEI, per germline. The CDR3 loop reads CASSEARDREGGYTF. The CDR3 region has the DNA TGTGCCAGCAGTGAAGCGAGAGACAGGGAAGGCGGCTACACCTTC. Based on the CDR3 plus reference TRBV2 and TRBJ1-2, the full variable domain is EPEVTQTPSHQVTQMGQEVILRCVPISNHLYFYWYRQILGQKVEFLVSFYNNEISEKSEIFDDQFSVERPDGSNFTLKIRSTKLEDSAMYFCASSEARDREGGYTFGSGTRLTVV.

This chain connects TRBV10-3 to TRBJ2-2; 11 nucleotides align to TRBD2. The CDR3 runs 17 residues. The junction had 4 bases not matched to a gene; V was cut back by 0 bases and J by 4 bases. In germline, CDR1 is ENHRY, CDR2 SYGVKD. The CDR3 DNA follows: TGTGCCATCAGTGAGTCTAGGCTAGCGGGAGGCACCGGGGAGCTGTTTTTT. Translated, it gives CAISESRLAGGTGELFF.

This clonotype has just a few counts. This sequence joins TRBV10-3 and TRBJ2-3, with D perhaps TRBD1 (5 bases). The ends were cut back, 11 bases at V and 4 bases at J, with 19 bases in the middle. The CDR3 covers 14 residues. In germline, CDR1 is ENHRY, CDR2 SYGVKD. This chain's CDR3 is CAAADNGPPDTQYF. The CDR3 DNA reads TGTGCCGCCGCGGACAACGGGCCGCCAGATACGCAGTATTTT.

Regarding this clonotype: Being one base from a much bigger clone, this may be a read error. The chain uses TRBV5-5 and TRBJ2-6; no clear D. This CDR3 has 14 amino acids. Germline V gives CDR1 SGHKS, CDR2 YYEKEE (reference sequence). V was shortened by 4 bases and J by 2 bases, with 7 bases between the two germline ends. The CDR3 reads CASSDRAGANVLTF. The CDR3, as DNA: TGTGCCAGCAGCGATAGGGCTGGGGCCAACGTCCTGACTTTC.

This clonotype was seen once. One end of the junction varies from germline; a read error may be responsible. V gene TRBV6-1 combines with J gene TRBJ2-5; 7 bases line up with TRBD1. Germline CDR1 reads MNHNS; CDR2 reads SASEGT. The CDR3 is 16 amino acids. CDR3 region: CAISESSMTGKETQYF. The CDR3 bases are TGTGCCATCAGTGAGTCGTCGATGACAGGGAAAGAGACCCAGTACTTC.

On this clonotype: A much larger clone lies one base from this, so it may be a read error. The chain combines TRBV14 with TRBJ1-3; possibly TRBD1 for D (5 bases). The CDR3 covers 15 residues. Trimming left V 6 bases short and J 0 bases short, with 12 bases between. The V gene's germline CDR1 is SGHDN and CDR2 FVKESK. The CDR3 sequence is CASRYWDDSGNTIYF. DNA of the CDR3: TGTGCCAGCAGGTATTGGGACGACTCTGGAAACACCATATATTTT. Drawing the rest from reference TRBV14 and TRBJ1-3, the complete variable domain is EAGVTQFPSHSVIEKGQTVTLRCDPISGHDNLYWYRRVMGKEIKFLLHFVKESKQDESGMPNNRFLAERTGGTYSTLKVQPAELEDSGVYFCASRYWDDSGNTIYFGEGSWLTVV.

CDR3 sequence: CASSGSLAGVSDEQYV. CDR3 nucleotide sequence: TGTGCCAGCAGTGGGTCGTTAGCGGGGGTCAGCGACGAGCAGTACGTC. The rearrangement links TRBV2 to TRBJ2-7; 9 bases are a match to TRBD2. The CDR3 loop spans 16 amino acids. Trimming at V came to 4 bases and at J to 5 bases, leaving 12 bases not matched to a gene. Germline assignment: CDR1 SNHLY and CDR2 FYNNEI.

This clonotype appeared many times. A read error may produce the germline difference seen at one junction end. The rearrangement links TRBV4-1 to TRBJ1-4; D is undetermined. CDR1 MGHRA and CDR2 YSYEKL come from the germline V gene. The CDR3 is 15 residues long. The CDR3 reads CASSQDGRTSEKLFF. CDR3 DNA sequence: TGCGCCAGCAGCCAAGATGGGAGGACTAGTGAAAAACTGTTTTTT.

About this clonotype itself: This may come from a read error, since a much larger clone is one base off. J is TRBJ2-2 and V is TRBV7-9, with D uncertain. The CDR3 extends over 15 amino acids. Germline values: CDR1 SEHNR, CDR2 FQNEAQ (reference sequence). This chain's CDR3 is CAGSFWEIDTGELFF. CDR3 sequence (DNA): TGTGCCGGCAGCTTCTGGGAAATTGACACCGGGGAGCTGTTTTTT.

The V gene is TRBV7-8, the J gene TRBJ2-7; tentative D call: TRBD2 (6 bases). This CDR3 is built from 17 residues. Looked up from germline, CDR1 is SGHVS and CDR2 is FQNEAQ. Between the trimmed V and J ends, which lost 0 bases and 4 bases, there was a span of 19 bases. CDR3 protein: CASSLAPAGLIPYEQYF. For the CDR3, the DNA is TGTGCCAGCAGCTTAGCGCCCGCGGGGCTTATACCTTACGAGCAGTACTTC.